The rows below give T cell receptor beta chains drawn from one sample of a study of human T cells and chemical hapten exposure. TCRdb processed the RACE reads anew with MiXCR; each CDR3 protein has one entry. The repertoire holds 80,000 to 100,000 distinct CDR3 sequences, with about 10% as singletons. Specimen: whole blood, collected in connection with sensitization to the hapten diphenylcyclopropenone (DPC). The receptors were gathered from a woman between 45 and 60 years old with alopecia areata. Some clones in this sample may be carry-over from other donors' samples. The CDR3 runs from the conserved cysteine through the conserved F or W. A D gene is named only where the DNA matches it firmly. Where a row states a size, it is once, few, many or the class of an expanded clone; other rows omit it.

J gene,clone size,V gene,CDR3 length,D gene,CDR3 DNA,CDR3 protein
TRBJ1-4,NA,TRBV5-1,16,NA,TGCGCCAGCAGCGGCGGGAGACAGACTCTAGATGAAAAACTGTTTTTT,CASSGGRQTLDEKLFF
TRBJ2-5,many,TRBV7-2,16,NA,TGTGCCAGCAGCTTAGGCTTTTCGGGCAGACAAGAGACCCAGTACTTC,CASSLGFSGRQETQYF
TRBJ1-2,many,TRBV29-1,14,TRBD1,TGCAGCGCCATACGACAGGGGACCAGCTATGGCTACACCTTC,CSAIRQGTSYGYTF
TRBJ1-1,NA,TRBV6-2/TRBV6-3,14,NA,TGTGCCAGCAGTTACAGGCTACCCGTTGGCGAAGCTTTCTTT,CASSYRLPVGEAFF
TRBJ2-7,many,TRBV6-2/TRBV6-3,15,NA,TGTGCCAGCTCTTCGGCAGGGACAAGCGCCTACGAGCAGTACTTC,CASSSAGTSAYEQYF
TRBJ2-3,NA,TRBV4-1,18,TRBD2,TGCGCCAGCAGCCAAGTGTCCTCTAGCGGGCCCGGGATGGATACGCAGTATTTT,CASSQVSSSGPGMDTQYF
TRBJ2-7,medium-sized,TRBV6-6,14,TRBD2,TGTGCCAGCAGTTCTATAGCGGGAGGAAACGAGCAGTACTTC,CASSSIAGGNEQYF
TRBJ2-3,many,TRBV12-3/TRBV12-4,16,TRBD2,TGTGCCAGCAGTCACGGGACTAGTGTTAGCACAGATACGCAGTATTTT,CASSHGTSVSTDTQYF
TRBJ2-7,many,TRBV30,14,NA,TGTGCCTGGAGTGTAGCCAGGGCTGTCTACGAGCAGTACTTC,CAWSVARAVYEQYF
TRBJ2-7,many,TRBV11-3,14,NA,TGTGCCAGCAGCTTAAGCCAGGGGAGTTACGAGCAGTACTTC,CASSLSQGSYEQYF
TRBJ2-5,few,TRBV20-1,16,TRBD2,TGCAGTGCTGACGATGCCGGGACTAGCGGGAGAAAGACCCAGTACTTC,CSADDAGTSGRKTQYF
TRBJ1-1,NA,TRBV10-3,13,NA,TGTGCCATCGGAGTTGACAGGAACACTGAAGCTTTCTTT,CAIGVDRNTEAFF
TRBJ2-2,NA,TRBV30,15,NA,TGTGCCCGGCGGCCCCGCGGGGCGCCCACCGGGGAGCTGTTTTTT,CARRPRGAPTGELFF
TRBJ2-6,many,TRBV11-2,18,NA,TGTGCCAGCAGCTTAGTCCCGATCCGAGGATCTGGGGCCAACGTCCTGACTTTC,CASSLVPIRGSGANVLTF
TRBJ2-1,NA,TRBV9,11,NA,TGTGCCAGCAGCGTAGGGGTTTTGCAGTTCTTC,CASSVGVLQFF
TRBJ2-3,many,TRBV7-9,13,NA,TGTGCGATGACCCGGGGGACCACAGATACGCAGTATTTT,CAMTRGTTDTQYF
TRBJ2-1,few,TRBV24-1,11,NA,TGTGCCACCAGTCTTGGCAGGGAGCAGTTCTTC,CATSLGREQFF
TRBJ2-3,many,TRBV5-1,12,NA,TGCGCCAGCAGCTTGGATACAGATACGCAGTATTTT,CASSLDTDTQYF
TRBJ2-2,many,TRBV5-5,15,NA,TGTGCCAGCAGCTTACAAGTCCTGCGGACCGGGGAGCTGTTTTTT,CASSLQVLRTGELFF
TRBJ2-5,NA,TRBV7-2,15,NA,TGTGTCAGCACCAGAGGGGAAGACCGAAGAGAGACCCAGTACTTC,CVSTRGEDRRETQYF
TRBJ2-7,NA,TRBV7-9,13,TRBD1,TGTGCCAGCAACAGACAGGGCCCCTACGAGCAGTACTTC,CASNRQGPYEQYF
TRBJ2-7,many,TRBV27,15,TRBD1,TGTGCCAGCAGTTTATCGAACAGGGGGCGCGCCGAGCAGTACTTC,CASSLSNRGRAEQYF
TRBJ2-1,many,TRBV11-2,14,NA,TGTGCCAGCAGCTTAGCCAGGGTTGAAAATGAGCAGTTCTTC,CASSLARVENEQFF
TRBJ2-1,few,TRBV6-4,14,NA,TGTGCCAGCAGTGACTCGCGGCGGGGTAATGAGCAGTTCTTC,CASSDSRRGNEQFF
TRBJ2-3,few,TRBV7-2,16,NA,TGTGCCAGCAGCTTAGCGGCGCCTAAGGACACAGATACGCAGTATTTT,CASSLAAPKDTDTQYF
TRBJ1-1,few,TRBV3-1,15,NA,TGTGCCAGCAGCCAAGTACAGCTGTGGAACACTGAAGCTTTCTTT,CASSQVQLWNTEAFF
TRBJ2-4,many,TRBV20-1,14,NA,TGCAGTGCTTTTCCCTACAGGGGAGGGAACATTCAGTACTTC,CSAFPYRGGNIQYF
TRBJ1-1,NA,TRBV6-6,14,NA,TGTGCCAGCAAAAAAGCACCCGACGCTCCTGAAGCTTTCTTT,CASKKAPDAPEAFF
TRBJ1-6,many,TRBV30,13,NA,TGTGCCTGGACCATTGGAGGGGGGTCACCCCTCCACTTT,CAWTIGGGSPLHF
TRBJ2-1,many,TRBV7-6,16,TRBD2,TGTGCCAGCAGCTTAGGGAGTCCTAGCGGGAGCAATGAGCAGTTCTTC,CASSLGSPSGSNEQFF
TRBJ1-4,many,TRBV29-1,14,NA,TGCAGCGTTGGGATGAGGGGGGCCTATGAAAAACTGTTTTTT,CSVGMRGAYEKLFF
TRBJ2-7,NA,TRBV3-1,12,TRBD1,TGTGCCAGCAGCCGACAGGGCGGCGAGCAGTACTTC,CASSRQGGEQYF
TRBJ2-3,few,TRBV18,15,TRBD1,TGTGCCAGCTCACCGTGGGACAGAGTCACAGATACGCAGTATTTT,CASSPWDRVTDTQYF
TRBJ1-1,NA,TRBV20-1,16,NA,TGCAGTGCTAGTGCTTTTACTTGGGGTTCCCCCACTGAAGCTTTCTTT,CSASAFTWGSPTEAFF
TRBJ2-7,NA,TRBV2,13,NA,TGTGCCAGCAGAAGGGACAAGGCCTACGAGCAGTACTTC,CASRRDKAYEQYF
TRBJ2-6,NA,TRBV12-3/TRBV12-4,15,NA,TGTGCCAGCAGTTCGCAGGGTTCTGGGGCCAACGTCCTGACTTTC,CASSSQGSGANVLTF
TRBJ2-6,many,TRBV19,17,NA,TGTGCCAGTAGAGCGAGCAGGAGTCCCTCTGGGGCCAACGTCCTGACTTTC,CASRASRSPSGANVLTF
TRBJ2-1,many,TRBV19,14,NA,TGTGCCAGTAGCAAGATCCGGGACTACAATGAGCAGTTCTTC,CASSKIRDYNEQFF
TRBJ2-6,NA,TRBV6-1,15,TRBD1,TGTGCCAGCATTGATGACAGGGTGAGGGCCAACGTCCTGACTTTC,CASIDDRVRANVLTF
TRBJ2-7,many,TRBV12-3/TRBV12-4,11,NA,TGTGCCAGTAGACAGAGTAACGAGCAGTACTTC,CASRQSNEQYF
TRBJ2-7,many,TRBV7-2,11,NA,TGTGCCAGCAGTCGTCTTCGGGAGCAGTACTTC,CASSRLREQYF
TRBJ2-1,NA,TRBV5-1,15,NA,TGCGCCAGCAGCTTGGCAGACACCGCCTACAATGAGCAGTTCTTC,CASSLADTAYNEQFF
TRBJ1-2,NA,TRBV20-1,12,NA,TGCAGTGCAATGACAGGCAACTATGGCTACACCTTC,CSAMTGNYGYTF
TRBJ2-3,many,TRBV4-3,14,NA,TGCGCCAGCAGCCCCTATAGGGAACACAATACGCAGTATTTT,CASSPYREHNTQYF
TRBJ2-1,many,TRBV29-1,11,NA,TGCAGCGCGGGGCGTGGAGATGAGCAGTTCTTC,CSAGRGDEQFF
TRBJ2-1,many,TRBV18,16,NA,TGTGCCAGCTCACCACAGGAGGGCAGCTCCTACAATGAGCAGTTCTTC,CASSPQEGSSYNEQFF
TRBJ2-2,NA,TRBV28,14,TRBD2,TGTGCCAGCATGCGGGAGTCGAACACCGGGGAGCTGTTTTTT,CASMRESNTGELFF
TRBJ1-5,many,TRBV27,14,NA,TGTGCCAGCAGTTTGAGGGACCGAACTGGGCCCCAGCATTTT,CASSLRDRTGPQHF